These 27 T cell receptor beta chains share one sample of origin, sequenced in a study of CD8 T cells in ankylosing spondylitis. In TCRdb, the 5' RACE reads were re-called with MiXCR into one record per CDR3 protein. The table includes roughly 40,000 distinct CDR3 sequences, more than 15% detected once. The sample taken for sequencing was blood. The receptors stem from a male donor with ankylosing spondylitis or in good health (not recorded which).

This rearrangement joins TRBV5-1 to TRBJ2-2; D not certain. This CDR3 has 15 amino acids. Germline V lookup: CDR1 SGHRS, CDR2 YFSETQ. V was shortened by 0 bases and J by 1 base, with 7 bases between the two germline ends. Written as DNA, the CDR3 is TGCGCCAGCAGCTTGGCCGCAGAGAACACCGGGGAGCTGTTTTTT. This encodes CASSLAAENTGELFF. The full variable domain, in which reference TRBV5-1 and TRBJ2-2 provide the parts outside the CDR3, is KAGVTQTPRYLIKTRGQQVTLSCSPISGHRSVSWYQQTPGQGLQFLFEYFSETQRNKGNFPGRFSGRQFSNSRSEMNVSTLELGDSALYLCASSLAAENTGELFFGEGSRLTVL.

The chain is built from TRBV7-9 and TRBJ2-2, with D unresolved. The CDR3 contains 16 residues. Trimming took off 4 bases at V and 5 bases at J, with 17 bases between the two ends. Germline lookup yields CDR1 SEHNR and CDR2 FQNEAQ (reference sequence). For the CDR3, the DNA is TGTGCCAGCAGCTCCCCAAAGAGCGAGTATACCGGGGAGCTGTTTTTT. Translated, it gives CASSSPKSEYTGELFF.

There are a few counts of this clonotype. V gene TRBV12-5 combines with J gene TRBJ2-1; D not resolved. This CDR3 has 13 residues. Per the germline V gene, CDR1 is LGHNT and CDR2 is FRNRAP. V lost 0 bases and J 12 bases, leaving 12 bases between the germline ends. The CDR3 DNA reads as TGTGCTAGTGGTTTGGTACCGGGCCCCGGGCAGTTCTTC. Protein sequence: CASGLVPGPGQFF.

The chain uses TRBV28 and TRBJ2-3; the match to TRBD2 covers 10 bases. This CDR3 has 15 amino acids. In germline, CDR1 is MDHEN, CDR2 SYDVKM. With V trimmed by 6 bases and J by 4 bases, 7 bases remained unmatched. Here the CDR3 reads CASRQSGGAADTQYF. CDR3 nucleotides: TGTGCCAGCAGACAGAGCGGGGGGGCAGCAGATACGCAGTATTTT.

This clonotype was observed a few times. V and J are TRBV4-3 and TRBJ2-3, with D tentatively TRBD2 (5 bases). Trimming removed 0 bases from V and 2 bases from J, with 24 bases in between. Germline-derived CDR1 and CDR2 are LGHNA and YSLEER. The CDR3 extends over 20 amino acids. CDR3 bases: TGCGCCAGCAGCCAAGAGTCCGTAGAGGGAAGAGAGGGCTACACAGATACGCAGTATTTT. As protein: CASSQESVEGREGYTDTQYF.

V is TRBV28 and J is TRBJ1-1; no clear D gene. Trimming left V 2 bases short and J 0 bases short, with 4 bases between. This CDR3 has 13 residues. Germline CDR1 reads MDHEN; CDR2 reads SYDVKM. The CDR3 is CASSLVLNTEAFF. CDR3 coding DNA: TGTGCCAGCAGTTTAGTTTTGAACACTGAAGCTTTCTTT. The entire variable domain, with the rest obtained from reference TRBV28 and TRBJ1-1, is as follows: DVKVTQSSRYLVKRTGEKVFLECVQDMDHENMFWYRQDPGLGLRLIYFSYDVKMKEKGDIPEGYSVSREKKERFSLILESASTNQTSMYLCASSLVLNTEAFFGQGTRLTVV.

As to this clonotype: A much larger clone lies a single base off, so this may be a read error. This sequence joins TRBV12-3 or TRBV12-4 and TRBJ2-1, with no clear D. Trimming took off 8 bases at V and 0 bases at J, with 8 bases between the two ends. CDR3 length equals 13 residues. The CDR3 spells CASRPSSYNEQFF. As DNA, the CDR3 is TGTGCCAGCCGCCCGAGCTCCTACAATGAGCAGTTCTTC.

This clonotype was detected many times. V gene TRBV7-2 combines with J gene TRBJ1-6; D not certain. Germline V CDR1 and CDR2: SGHTA, FQGNSA. The CDR3 has 13 amino acids. The ends were cut back, 6 bases at V and 7 bases at J, with 10 bases in the middle. The CDR3 sequence: CASRLDRNSPLHF. In DNA, the CDR3 is TGTGCCAGCAGACTGGACCGCAATTCACCCCTCCACTTT.

The J gene is TRBJ1-5, the V gene TRBV7-2; TRBD1 agrees at 12 bases. V lost 1 base to trimming and J lost 6 bases; unmatched junction nucleotides: 7. The germline V gene has CDR1 SGHTA and CDR2 FQGNSA. CDR3 length: 17 residues. Here the CDR3 reads CASSLGMGQGAGQPQHF. The CDR3 DNA follows: TGTGCCAGCAGCTTAGGGATGGGACAGGGGGCGGGTCAGCCCCAGCATTTT.

This clonotype was detected a few times. The rearrangement uses TRBV20-1 and TRBJ2-7, with 7 bases that match TRBD1. The CDR3 spans 12 residues. CDR1 DFQATT and CDR2 SNEGSKA come from the germline V gene (reference sequence). Trimming took 2 bases from V and 6 from J; bases not matched to a gene: 4. The CDR3 is CSARRTGAEQYF. The CDR3 nucleotides read TGCAGTGCTAGACGCACAGGGGCCGAGCAGTACTTC.

V usage is TRBV12-3 or TRBV12-4 and J usage is TRBJ1-4; TRBD1 aligns across 9 bases. The CDR3 sequence is 13 residues long. J lost 8 bases, V lost 7 bases, and 5 bases had no gene match. The CDR3 is CASTTDRGEKLFF. The CDR3 coding sequence is TGTGCCAGCACCACCGACAGGGGGGAAAAACTGTTTTTT.

V gene TRBV5-1 combines with J gene TRBJ2-3; D possibly corresponds to TRBD1 (6 bases). CDR3 length equals 16 residues. Trimming took 4 bases from V and 2 from J, leaving 17 bases between them. Per germline, CDR1 SGHRS and CDR2 YFSETQ. The CDR3 spells CASSAGWTEDTDTQYF. CDR3 in DNA: TGCGCCAGCAGCGCTGGCTGGACAGAAGACACAGATACGCAGTATTTT.

The sample holds a few counts of this clonotype. V gene TRBV20-1 combines with J gene TRBJ1-3; D uncertain. CDR1 is DFQATT, CDR2 SNEGSKA, per germline (reference sequence). This CDR3 contains 13 residues. V was shortened by 5 bases and J by 0 bases, with 8 bases between the two germline ends. CDR3 amino acids: CSASSLSGNTIYF. In DNA form, the CDR3 reads TGCAGTGCTTCGTCACTCTCTGGAAACACCATATATTTT.

The chain links TRBV7-2 to TRBJ2-2, with 8 bases matching TRBD1. This CDR3 region has 16 residues. V dropped 1 base and J dropped 2; count of bases not matched to a gene: 3. The germline CDR1 and CDR2 sequences are SGHTA and FQGNSA. The CDR3 DNA follows: TGTGCCAGCAGCTTAGGCAGGGGGCTAAACACCGGGGAGCTGTTTTTT. Protein: CASSLGRGLNTGELFF.

DNA of the CDR3: TGTGCCAGCAGCCCGTGGCGGGGCAGCCCTGGGGCCAACGTCCTGACTTTC. Protein product: CASSPWRGSPGANVLTF. This rearrangement joins TRBV11-2 to TRBJ2-6; D may be TRBD2 (6 bases). Trimming took off 5 bases at V and 2 bases at J, with 16 bases between the two ends. This CDR3 comprises 17 residues. Germline values: CDR1 SGHAT, CDR2 FQNNGV.

The chain employs TRBV20-1 and TRBJ2-1; possibly TRBD2 for D (6 bases). This CDR3 has 13 amino acids. V was shortened by 4 bases and J by 7 bases, with 14 bases between the two germline ends. The germline V gene encodes CDR1 DFQATT and CDR2 SNEGSKA (reference sequence). The CDR3 loop is CSATRDWINEQFF. The CDR3 DNA reads TGCAGTGCTACCCGGGACTGGATAAATGAGCAGTTCTTC.

The J gene is TRBJ2-5, the V gene TRBV29-1, with D perhaps TRBD2 (6 bases). Deletions cut 4 bases from V and 5 bases from J, with 17 bases between. This CDR3 has 14 amino acids. Germline values: CDR1 SQVTM, CDR2 ANQGSEA. The CDR3 sequence is CSVGVSGIVETQYF. In DNA form, the CDR3 reads TGCAGCGTTGGAGTTAGCGGCATCGTGGAGACCCAGTACTTC.

The chain is built from TRBV6-5 and TRBJ2-3, with 8 nucleotides matching TRBD1. V was clipped by 6 bases and J by 1 base; unmatched bases: 3. The CDR3 runs to 14 residues. Per germline, CDR1 MNHEY and CDR2 SVGAGI. The chain's CDR3 is CASSRDRRTDTQYF. DNA for the CDR3: TGTGCCAGCAGCCGGGACAGGCGCACAGATACGCAGTATTTT.

The chain joins TRBV27 to TRBJ2-7; the match to TRBD1 covers 12 bases. There are 15 residues in the CDR3. CDR1 is MNHEY and CDR2 is SMNVEV in the germline V gene (reference sequence). The trim removed 6 bases at V and 4 bases at J, leaving 7 bases unmatched. The CDR3 DNA follows: TGTGCCAGCAGCTACGGGGGACAGGGGGCTTACGAGCAGTACTTC. Its translation: CASSYGGQGAYEQYF.

The V gene is TRBV10-3, the J gene TRBJ2-3; 9 bases align to TRBD2. The CDR3 runs to 17 residues. Germline CDR1 is ENHRY and CDR2 is SYGVKD. V dropped 0 bases and J dropped 2; count of bases not matched to a gene: 6. The CDR3 nucleotides are TGTGCCATCAGTGAGTCGATAGCGGGGGTCTCCACAGATACGCAGTATTTT. Its translation is CAISESIAGVSTDTQYF.

The V and J genes are TRBV20-1 and TRBJ1-1; tentative D call: TRBD1 (5 bases). Germline V gene sequence: CDR1 DFQATT, CDR2 SNEGSKA (reference sequence). This CDR3 contains 14 residues. Trimming removed 3 bases at V and 0 bases at J, with 11 bases between. This CDR3 is CSARTALMNTEAFF. The CDR3 DNA follows: TGCAGTGCTAGGACAGCCCTCATGAACACTGAAGCTTTCTTT.

This chain links TRBV4-3 with TRBJ2-1; the D gene could be TRBD1 or TRBD2 (5 bases each). In germline, CDR1 is LGHNA, CDR2 YSLEER. The CDR3 extends over 16 amino acids. V was trimmed by 1 base and J by 5 bases, leaving 15 bases between them. This chain's CDR3 is CASSQVIGRGDNEQFF. CDR3 in DNA: TGCGCCAGCAGCCAAGTTATAGGGAGAGGGGACAATGAGCAGTTCTTC.

The chain has TRBV12-3 or TRBV12-4 and TRBJ2-1, with 9 bases lining up with TRBD2. The CDR3 contains 14 residues. V gave up 6 bases and J gave up 12 bases; unmatched junction bases: 12. CDR3 region: CASRTSGRSSRQFF. The CDR3 DNA reads as TGTGCCAGCAGGACGAGCGGGAGGTCTTCCCGGCAGTTCTTC.

This clonotype has a handful of counts. The rearrangement joins TRBV14 to TRBJ2-1, with a weak D call TRBD2 (5 bases). Trimming took off 3 bases at V and 8 bases at J, with 8 bases between the two ends. Germline V gene lookup returns CDR1 SGHDN and CDR2 FVKESK. The CDR3 has 12 amino acids. CDR3 DNA: TGTGCCAGCAGCCATTTCGGGGATGAGCAGTTCTTC. Translated: CASSHFGDEQFF. Full variable domain (outside the CDR3, taken from reference TRBV14 and TRBJ2-1): EAGVTQFPSHSVIEKGQTVTLRCDPISGHDNLYWYRRVMGKEIKFLLHFVKESKQDESGMPNNRFLAERTGGTYSTLKVQPAELEDSGVYFCASSHFGDEQFFGPGTRLTVL.

The V gene is TRBV5-4, the J gene TRBJ2-3; D is perhaps TRBD1 (5 bases). Trimming cost V 1 base and J 3 bases, with 6 bases left between them. The CDR3 runs to 13 residues. CDR1 SGHNT and CDR2 YYREEE come from the germline V gene (reference sequence). The CDR3 is CASSLKGTDTQYF. CDR3 bases: TGTGCCAGCAGCTTGAAGGGGACAGATACGCAGTATTTT.

The J gene is TRBJ2-2, the V gene TRBV20-1, with a tentative D call TRBD1 (6 bases). This CDR3 spans 16 amino acids. The V gene lost 2 bases and the J gene lost 1 base, with 14 bases spanning the gap. CDR1 is DFQATT and CDR2 is SNEGSKA in the germline V gene (reference sequence). The CDR3 here is CSARPTGGLNTGELFF. CDR3 sequence (DNA): TGCAGTGCTAGACCGACAGGCGGGCTGAACACCGGGGAGCTGTTTTTT.

The chain links TRBV9 to TRBJ2-2; TRBD1 matches at 8 bases. V lost 2 bases to trimming and J lost 5 bases; unmatched junction nucleotides: 5. CDR3 length: 15 amino acids. Germline CDR1 reads SGDLS; CDR2 reads YYNGEE. This CDR3 reads CASSVGTGATGELFF. DNA of the CDR3: TGTGCCAGCAGCGTTGGGACAGGAGCAACCGGGGAGCTGTTTTTT.